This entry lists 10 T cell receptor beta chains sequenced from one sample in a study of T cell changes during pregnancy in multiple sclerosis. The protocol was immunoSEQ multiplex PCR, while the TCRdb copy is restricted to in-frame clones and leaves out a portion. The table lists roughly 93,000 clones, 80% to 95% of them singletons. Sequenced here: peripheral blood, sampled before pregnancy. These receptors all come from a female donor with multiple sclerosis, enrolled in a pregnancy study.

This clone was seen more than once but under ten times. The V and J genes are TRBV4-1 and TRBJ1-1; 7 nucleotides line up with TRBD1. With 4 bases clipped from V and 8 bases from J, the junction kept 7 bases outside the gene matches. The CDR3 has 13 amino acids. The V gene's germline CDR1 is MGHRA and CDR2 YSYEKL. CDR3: CASSLYSGQEAFF. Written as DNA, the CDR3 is TGCGCCAGCAGCCTGTACTCGGGACAGGAAGCTTTCTTT.

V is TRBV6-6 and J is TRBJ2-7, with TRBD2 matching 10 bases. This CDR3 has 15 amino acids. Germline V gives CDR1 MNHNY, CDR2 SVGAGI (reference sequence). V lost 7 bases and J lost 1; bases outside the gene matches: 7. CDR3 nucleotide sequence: TGTGCCAGCACCCTAGGGACTAGCGTATCCTACGAGCAGTACTTC. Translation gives CASTLGTSVSYEQYF.

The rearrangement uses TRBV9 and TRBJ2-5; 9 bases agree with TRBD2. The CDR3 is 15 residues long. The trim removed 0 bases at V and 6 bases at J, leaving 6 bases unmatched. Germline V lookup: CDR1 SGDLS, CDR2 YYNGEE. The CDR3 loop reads CASSVDGAGGQTQYF. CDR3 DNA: TGTGCCAGCAGCGTAGACGGAGCGGGGGGTCAGACCCAGTACTTC. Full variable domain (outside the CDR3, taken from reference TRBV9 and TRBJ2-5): DSGVTQTPKHLITATGQRVTLRCSPRSGDLSVYWYQQSLDQGLQFLIQYYNGEERAKGNILERFSAQQFPDLHSELNLSSLELGDSALYFCASSVDGAGGQTQYFGPGTRLLVL.

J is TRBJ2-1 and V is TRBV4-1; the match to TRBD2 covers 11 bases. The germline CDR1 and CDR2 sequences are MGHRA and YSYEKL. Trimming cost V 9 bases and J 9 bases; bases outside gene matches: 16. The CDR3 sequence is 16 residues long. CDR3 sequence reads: CASGLLAGVDGGEQFF. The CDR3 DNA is TGCGCCAGTGGATTACTAGCGGGAGTGGACGGGGGTGAGCAGTTCTTC.

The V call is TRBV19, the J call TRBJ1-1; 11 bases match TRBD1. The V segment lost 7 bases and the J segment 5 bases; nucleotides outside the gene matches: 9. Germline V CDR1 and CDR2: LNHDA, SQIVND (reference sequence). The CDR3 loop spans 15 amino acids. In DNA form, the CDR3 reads TGTGCCAGTACAACTTGGACAGGGGGCAAAACTGAAGCTTTCTTT. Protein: CASTTWTGGKTEAFF.

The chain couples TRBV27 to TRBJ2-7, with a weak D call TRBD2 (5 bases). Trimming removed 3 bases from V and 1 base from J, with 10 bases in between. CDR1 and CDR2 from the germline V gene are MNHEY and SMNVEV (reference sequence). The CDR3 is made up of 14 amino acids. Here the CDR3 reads CASSFGLLSYEQYF. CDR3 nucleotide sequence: TGTGCCAGCAGTTTCGGACTCTTATCCTACGAGCAGTACTTC.

CDR3 DNA sequence: TGTGCCAGCTCACCACCCACGGGGGCCGGGGAGCTGTTTTTT. Translated: CASSPPTGAGELFF. The chain employs TRBV18 and TRBJ2-2; maybe TRBD2 (6 bases). Trimming removed 0 bases from V and 6 bases from J, with 8 bases in between. The CDR3 length is 14 residues. Germline-derived CDR1 and CDR2 are KGHSH and LQKENI.

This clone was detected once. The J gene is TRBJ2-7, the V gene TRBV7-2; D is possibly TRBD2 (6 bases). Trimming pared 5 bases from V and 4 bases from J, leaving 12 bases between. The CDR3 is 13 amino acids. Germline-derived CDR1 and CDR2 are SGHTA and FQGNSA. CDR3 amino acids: CASSQGLKYEQYF. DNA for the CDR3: TGTGCCAGCAGCCAGGGACTGAAATACGAGCAGTACTTC. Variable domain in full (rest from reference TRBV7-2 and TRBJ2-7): GAGVSQSPSNKVTEKGKDVELRCDPISGHTALYWYRQSLGQGLEFLIYFQGNSAPDKSGLPSDRFSAERTGGSVSTLTIQRTQQEDSAVYLCASSQGLKYEQYFGPGTRLTVT.

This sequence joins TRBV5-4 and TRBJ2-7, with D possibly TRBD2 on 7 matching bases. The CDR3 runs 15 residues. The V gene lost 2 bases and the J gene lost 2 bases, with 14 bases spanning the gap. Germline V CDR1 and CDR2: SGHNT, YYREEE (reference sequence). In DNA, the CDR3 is TGTGCCAGCAGCTTAGAGGGGGGGCCTACCTACGAGCAGTACTTC. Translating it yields CASSLEGGPTYEQYF.

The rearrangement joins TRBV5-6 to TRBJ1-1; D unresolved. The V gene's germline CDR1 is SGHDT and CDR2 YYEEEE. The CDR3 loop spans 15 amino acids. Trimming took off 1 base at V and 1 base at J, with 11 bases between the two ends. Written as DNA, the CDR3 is TGTGCCAGCAGCTTGTCGGGGATTGGGAACACTGAAGCTTTCTTT. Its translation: CASSLSGIGNTEAFF.